The T cell receptor beta chain under discussion was sequenced for a study of T cell responses to AZD1222 COVID-19 vaccine. Study overall: Pooled in the analysis were second doses at about 4 or about 12 weeks. Study results and limitations: Possibly, clonal diversity was underestimated; donors were largely white British and included more females.

The data were produced by immunoSEQ multiplex PCR, yet TCRdb's version contains in-frame clones alone and is incomplete. The sample holds 95,000 to 110,000 clones, 90% seen once. The germline V gene has CDR1 KGHSH and CDR2 LQKENI. With 3 bases removed from V and 7 bases from J, the gap between germline ends came to 18 bases. The length of the CDR3 is 15 residues. About this clone: Its antigen is unidentified.

This clonotype originated in an adult in good health. This specimen was peripheral blood, taken on day 0 of AZD1222 vaccination. The chain combines TRBV18 with TRBJ2-5; TRBD2 is a possible D gene (6 bases). CDR3 loop: CASSPGGAPWATQYF. The CDR3 bases are TGTGCCAGCTCACCCGGAGGGGCTCCCTGGGCGACCCAGTACTTC.